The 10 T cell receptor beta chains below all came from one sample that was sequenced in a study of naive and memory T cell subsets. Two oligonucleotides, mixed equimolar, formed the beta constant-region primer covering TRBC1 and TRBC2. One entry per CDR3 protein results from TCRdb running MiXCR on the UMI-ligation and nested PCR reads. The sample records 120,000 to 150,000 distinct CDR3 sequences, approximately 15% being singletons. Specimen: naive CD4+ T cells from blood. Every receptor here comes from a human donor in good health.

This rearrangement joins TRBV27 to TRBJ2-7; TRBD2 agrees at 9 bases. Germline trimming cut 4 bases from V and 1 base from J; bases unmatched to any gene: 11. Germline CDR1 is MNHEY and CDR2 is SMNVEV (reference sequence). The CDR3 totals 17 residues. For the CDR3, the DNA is TGTGCCAGCAGTTCGGCTAGCGGGACCGGGGGTTCCTACGAGCAGTACTTC. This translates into CASSSASGTGGSYEQYF.

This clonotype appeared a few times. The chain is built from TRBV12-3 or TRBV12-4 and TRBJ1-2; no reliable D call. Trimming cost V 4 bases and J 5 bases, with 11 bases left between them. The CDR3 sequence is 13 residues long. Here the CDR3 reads CASSSRNGYGYTF. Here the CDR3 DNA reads TGTGCCAGCAGTTCCAGGAACGGATATGGCTACACCTTC.

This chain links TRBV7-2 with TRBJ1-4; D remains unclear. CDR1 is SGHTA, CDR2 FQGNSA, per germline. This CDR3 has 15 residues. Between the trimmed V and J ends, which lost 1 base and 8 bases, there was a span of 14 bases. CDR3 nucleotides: TGTGCCAGCAGCTTAGGATACGGGAATCGGGAAAAACTGTTTTTT. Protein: CASSLGYGNREKLFF.

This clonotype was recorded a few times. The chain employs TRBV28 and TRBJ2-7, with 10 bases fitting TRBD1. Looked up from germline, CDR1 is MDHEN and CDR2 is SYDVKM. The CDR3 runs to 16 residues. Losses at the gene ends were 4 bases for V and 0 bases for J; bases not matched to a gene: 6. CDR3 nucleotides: TGTGCCAGCAGTTCCCCGGGACAGGGGAGCTCCTACGAGCAGTACTTC. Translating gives CASSSPGQGSSYEQYF.

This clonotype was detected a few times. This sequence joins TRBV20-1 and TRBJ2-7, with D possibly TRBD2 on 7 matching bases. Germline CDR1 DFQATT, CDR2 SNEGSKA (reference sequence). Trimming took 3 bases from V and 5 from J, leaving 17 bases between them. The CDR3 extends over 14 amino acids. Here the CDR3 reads CSARAGRGAHEQYF. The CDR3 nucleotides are TGCAGTGCTAGGGCGGGGAGGGGGGCTCACGAGCAGTACTTC.

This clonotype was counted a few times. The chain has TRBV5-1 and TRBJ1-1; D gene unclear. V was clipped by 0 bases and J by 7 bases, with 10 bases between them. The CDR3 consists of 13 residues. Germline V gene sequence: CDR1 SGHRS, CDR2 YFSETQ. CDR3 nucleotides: TGCGCCAGCAGCTTGGATAGGCAGCTTGAAGCTTTCTTT. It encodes CASSLDRQLEAFF.

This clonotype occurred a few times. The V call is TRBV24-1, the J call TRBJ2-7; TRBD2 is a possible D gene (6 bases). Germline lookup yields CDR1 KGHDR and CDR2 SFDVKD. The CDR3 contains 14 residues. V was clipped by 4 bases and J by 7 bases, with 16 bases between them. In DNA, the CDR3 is TGTGCCACCAGTGACCCGACTAGGACATGGGAGCAGTACTTC. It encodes CATSDPTRTWEQYF.

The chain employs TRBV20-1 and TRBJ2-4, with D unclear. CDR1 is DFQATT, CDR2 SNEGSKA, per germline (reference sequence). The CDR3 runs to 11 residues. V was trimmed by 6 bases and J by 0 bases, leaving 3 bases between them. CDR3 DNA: TGCAGTGCCCTAGCCAAAAACATTCAGTACTTC. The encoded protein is CSALAKNIQYF.

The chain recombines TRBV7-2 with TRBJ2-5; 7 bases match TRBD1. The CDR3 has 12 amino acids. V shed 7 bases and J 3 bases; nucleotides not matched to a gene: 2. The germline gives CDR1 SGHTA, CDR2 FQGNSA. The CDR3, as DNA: TGTGCCAGCAACGACAGGGAAGAGACCCAGTACTTC. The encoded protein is CASNDREETQYF.

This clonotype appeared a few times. The DNA of the CDR3 is TGTGCCAGCAGTTCGGTTCCCCCGTCCTCCGTAGCCAAAAACATTCAGTACTTC. It encodes CASSSVPPSSVAKNIQYF. This chain joins TRBV27 and TRBJ2-4; no firm D call. The CDR3 totals 18 residues. V dropped 4 bases and J dropped 0 bases, with 19 bases sitting between them. Germline CDR1 is MNHEY and CDR2 is SMNVEV (reference sequence).